The clone carrying this T cell receptor beta chain has ten or more counts. Its antigen is still unknown. This sample was included in a study of CD8 T cells in ankylosing spondylitis. Molecular-barcoded quantitative 5'-RACE produced these TCR beta libraries. MiXCR, applied by TCRdb to the 5' RACE reads, yields one record per CDR3 protein. This sample yields approximately 300,000 distinct CDR3 sequences, of which around 7.6% are seen a single time; about 14% belongs to the top ten. Study-wide findings and caveats: What appeared characteristic of ankylosing spondylitis blood was a TCR beta motif of several highly homologous variants. Earlier studies detected some motif variants in reactive arthritis synovial fluid and blood. As reported, disease-linked clones showed significant enrichment in matched ankylosing spondylitis synovial fluid.

This TCR was sampled from a male donor with ankylosing spondylitis. Sequencing input: blood, either unsorted or a sorted T cell fraction (not recorded which).

The CDR3 DNA sequence: TGTGCCAGCAGGAGAGCGGGAGATGGCGGGGAGCTGTTTTTT. It encodes CASRRAGDGGELFF. The rearrangement links TRBV12-3 or TRBV12-4 to TRBJ2-2; the match to TRBD2 covers 8 bases. There are 14 residues in the CDR3. V lost 6 bases, J lost 7 bases, and 7 bases stayed unmatched.